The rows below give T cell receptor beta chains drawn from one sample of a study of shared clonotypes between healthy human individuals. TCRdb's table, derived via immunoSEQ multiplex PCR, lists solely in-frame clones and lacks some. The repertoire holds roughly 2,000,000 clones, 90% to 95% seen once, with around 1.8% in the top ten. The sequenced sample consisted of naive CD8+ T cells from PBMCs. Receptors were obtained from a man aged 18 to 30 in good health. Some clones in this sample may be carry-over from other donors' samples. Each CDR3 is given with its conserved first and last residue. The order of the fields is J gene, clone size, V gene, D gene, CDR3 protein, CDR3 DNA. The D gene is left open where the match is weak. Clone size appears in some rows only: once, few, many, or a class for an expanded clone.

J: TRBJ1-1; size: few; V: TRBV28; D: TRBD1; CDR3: CASSAAQGVTEAFF; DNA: TGTGCCAGCAGTGCCGCCCAGGGGGTCACTGAAGCTTTCTTT
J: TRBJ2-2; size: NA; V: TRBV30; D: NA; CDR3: CAWREVGELFF; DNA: TGTGCCTGGAGGGAGGTCGGGGAGCTGTTTTTT
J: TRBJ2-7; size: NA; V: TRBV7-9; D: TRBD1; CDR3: CASSLGQGSEYF; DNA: TGTGCCAGCAGCCTCGGACAGGGGTCGGAGTACTTC
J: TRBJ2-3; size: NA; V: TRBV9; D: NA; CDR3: CASSAGITDTQYF; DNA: TGTGCCAGCAGCGCCGGGATCACAGATACGCAGTATTTT
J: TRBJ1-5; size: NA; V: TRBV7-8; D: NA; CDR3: CASSSLIRQANQPQHF; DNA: TGTGCCAGCAGCTCACTAATACGACAGGCCAATCAGCCCCAGCATTTT
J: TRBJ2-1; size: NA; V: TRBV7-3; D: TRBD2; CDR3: CASSLSGRVNEQFF; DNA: TGTGCCAGCAGCTTAAGCGGGAGGGTGAATGAGCAGTTCTTC
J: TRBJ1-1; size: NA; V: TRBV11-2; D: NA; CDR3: CASSFYSQGLNTEAFF; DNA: TGTGCCAGCAGCTTCTACTCGCAGGGGCTGAACACTGAAGCTTTCTTT
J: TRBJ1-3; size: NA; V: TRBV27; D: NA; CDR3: CASSYLIPKGARGNTIYF; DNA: TGTGCCAGCAGTTACCTAATACCCAAAGGGGCTCGAGGAAACACCATATATTTT
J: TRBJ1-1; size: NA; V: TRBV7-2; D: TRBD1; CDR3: CASSQERTGTGGMNTEAFF; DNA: TGTGCCAGCAGCCAAGAGAGAACCGGGACAGGGGGAATGAACACTGAAGCTTTCTTT
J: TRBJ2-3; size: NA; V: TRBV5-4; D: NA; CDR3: CASSLAYSTDTQYF; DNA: TGTGCCAGCAGCTTGGCCTACTCCACAGATACGCAGTATTTT
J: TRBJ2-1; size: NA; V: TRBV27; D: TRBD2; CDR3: CASSRPLVLAGSNEQFF; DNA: TGTGCCAGCAGCCGCCCTTTGGTACTAGCGGGTTCCAATGAGCAGTTCTTC
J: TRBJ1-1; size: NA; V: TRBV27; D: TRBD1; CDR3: CASSLFWGTAIYTEAFF; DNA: TGTGCCAGCAGTTTGTTTTGGGGGACAGCTATTTACACTGAAGCTTTCTTT
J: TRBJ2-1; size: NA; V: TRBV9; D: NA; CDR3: CASSVGDQRYNEQFF; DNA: TGTGCCAGCAGCGTAGGTGACCAAAGGTACAATGAGCAGTTCTTC
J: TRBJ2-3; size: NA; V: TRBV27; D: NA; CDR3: CASTSSGPYPVDTQYF; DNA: TGTGCCAGCACGTCATCCGGCCCATACCCGGTGGATACGCAGTATTTT
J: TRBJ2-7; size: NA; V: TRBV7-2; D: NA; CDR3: CASSLVGQGGEQYF; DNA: TGTGCCAGCAGCTTAGTCGGTCAGGGGGGGGAGCAGTACTTC
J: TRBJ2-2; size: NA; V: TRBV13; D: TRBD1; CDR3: CASGLTGGTGELFF; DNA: TGTGCCAGCGGGCTTACAGGGGGCACCGGGGAGCTGTTTTTT
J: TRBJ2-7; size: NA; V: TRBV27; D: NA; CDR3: CASSLMREFGAYEQYF; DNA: TGTGCCAGCAGTTTAATGAGAGAGTTTGGGGCCTACGAGCAGTACTTC
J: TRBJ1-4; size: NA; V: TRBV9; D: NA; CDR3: CASSGTGGEKLFF; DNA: TGTGCCAGCAGCGGCACTGGAGGTGAAAAACTGTTTTTT
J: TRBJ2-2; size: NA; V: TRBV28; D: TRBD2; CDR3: CASSFSKRGGELFF; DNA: TGTGCCAGCAGTTTCTCTAAGCGGGGCGGGGAGCTGTTTTTT
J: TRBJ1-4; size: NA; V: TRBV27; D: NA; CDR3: CASSLGGGLNEKLFF; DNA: TGTGCCAGCAGTTTAGGGGGAGGGCTTAATGAAAAACTGTTTTTT
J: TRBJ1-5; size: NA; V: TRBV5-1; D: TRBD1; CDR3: CASRGQGGGNQPQHF; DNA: TGCGCCAGCAGGGGACAGGGTGGGGGCAATCAGCCCCAGCATTTT
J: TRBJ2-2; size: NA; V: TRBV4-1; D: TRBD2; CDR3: CASSHPTSGVNTGELFF; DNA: TGCGCCAGCAGCCATCCTACTAGCGGGGTAAACACCGGGGAGCTGTTTTTT
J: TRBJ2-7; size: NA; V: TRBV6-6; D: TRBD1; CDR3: CASSQPDRGDNEQYF; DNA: TGTGCCAGCAGTCAACCGGACAGGGGCGACAACGAGCAGTACTTC